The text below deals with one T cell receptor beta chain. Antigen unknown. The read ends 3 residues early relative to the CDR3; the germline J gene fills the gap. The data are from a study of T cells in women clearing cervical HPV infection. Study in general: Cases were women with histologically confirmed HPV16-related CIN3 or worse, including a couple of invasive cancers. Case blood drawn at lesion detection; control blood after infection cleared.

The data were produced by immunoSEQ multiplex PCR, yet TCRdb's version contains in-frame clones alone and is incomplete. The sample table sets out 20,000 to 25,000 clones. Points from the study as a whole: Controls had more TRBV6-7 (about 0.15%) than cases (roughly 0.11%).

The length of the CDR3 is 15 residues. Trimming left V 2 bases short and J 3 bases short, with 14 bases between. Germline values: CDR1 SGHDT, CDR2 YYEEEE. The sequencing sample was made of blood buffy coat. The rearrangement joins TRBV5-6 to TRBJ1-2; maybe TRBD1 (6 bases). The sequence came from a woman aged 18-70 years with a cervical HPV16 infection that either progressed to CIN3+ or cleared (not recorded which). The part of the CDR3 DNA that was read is TGTGCCAGCAGCTTTACAGGGAGCGCGGACTATGGC. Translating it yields CASSFTGSADYG. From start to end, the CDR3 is CASSFTGSADYGYTF.